Shown below are 16 T cell receptor beta chains from a single sample sequenced in a study of T cell responses to AZD1222 COVID-19 vaccine. Profiled with immunoSEQ multiplex PCR; TCRdb holds only in-frame clones, not every one. The sample yields approximately 120,000 clones, around 90% seen once. The source material was peripheral blood, sampled on day 0 of AZD1222 vaccination. Every receptor here comes from an adult in good health.

The chain couples TRBV6-6 to TRBJ1-1; a weak D match, TRBD1 (5 bases). The CDR3 totals 15 residues. CDR1 MNHNY and CDR2 SVGAGI come from the germline V gene (reference sequence). Between the trimmed V and J ends, which lost 0 bases and 7 bases, there was a span of 15 bases. CDR3 residues: CASSYSTQGWGEAFF. CDR3 nucleotides: TGTGCCAGCAGTTACTCGACCCAGGGCTGGGGTGAAGCTTTCTTT.

The chain combines TRBV4-3 with TRBJ2-3; D not certain. CDR1 and CDR2 from the germline V gene are LGHNA and YSLEER. V was clipped by 4 bases and J by 0 bases, with 11 bases between them. This CDR3 has 15 residues. In DNA, the CDR3 is TGCGCCAGCAGCCGGGGTCAAACTAGCACAGATACGCAGTATTTT. Its translation is CASSRGQTSTDTQYF.

This chain joins TRBV30 and TRBJ1-1; 7 bases match TRBD1. This CDR3 has 13 amino acids. Germline CDR1 GTSNPN, CDR2 SVGIG (reference sequence). V was clipped by 7 bases and J by 0 bases; unmatched bases: 5. The CDR3 sequence is CALGQQVNTEAFF. CDR3 DNA sequence: TGTGCCTTGGGACAGCAAGTGAACACTGAAGCTTTCTTT.

The gene calls are TRBV6-5 and TRBJ2-7; TRBD2 might be the D (6 bases). The V gene's germline CDR1 is MNHEY and CDR2 SVGAGI. The CDR3 is made up of 13 amino acids. V gave up 7 bases and J gave up 3 bases, with 13 bases separating them. The CDR3 coding sequence is TGTGCCAGCAAATCCGGGACTGGCTACGAGCAGTACTTC. This gives the protein CASKSGTGYEQYF.

The rearrangement uses TRBV19 and TRBJ1-2; D gene unclear. The V gene's germline CDR1 is LNHDA and CDR2 SQIVND (reference sequence). CDR3 size: 12 residues. Trimming cost V 11 bases and J 0 bases, with 10 bases left between them. The chain's CDR3 is CASGNSNYGYTF. DNA of the CDR3: TGTGCCTCCGGGAACTCTAACTATGGCTACACCTTC.

The chain's CDR3 is CSVGSGVGTEAFF. The CDR3 DNA reads TGCAGCGTTGGGTCAGGGGTGGGCACTGAAGCTTTCTTT. The rearrangement links TRBV29-1 to TRBJ1-1, with a tentative D call TRBD1 (6 bases). V lost 4 bases and J lost 4, with 13 bases in between. This CDR3 spans 13 amino acids. Looked up from germline, CDR1 is SQVTM and CDR2 is ANQGSEA. The full variable domain, completed using reference TRBV29-1 and TRBJ1-1, is SAVISQKPSRDICQRGTSLTIQCQVDSQVTMMFWYRQQPGQSLTLIATANQGSEATYESGFVIDKFPISRPNLTFSTLTVSNMSPEDSSIYLCSVGSGVGTEAFFGQGTRLTVV.

The chain couples TRBV10-3 to TRBJ1-1; no definite D call. This CDR3 spans 13 amino acids. Germline loops: CDR1 ENHRY, CDR2 SYGVKD. V was trimmed by 6 bases and J by 0 bases, leaving 8 bases between them. CDR3 in amino acids: CAIRTDMNTEAFF. CDR3 DNA: TGTGCCATCAGGACCGATATGAACACTGAAGCTTTCTTT.

The chain couples TRBV6-2 or TRBV6-3 to TRBJ2-3, with D possibly being TRBD1 (5 bases). CDR1 MNHEY and CDR2 SVGEGT come from the germline V gene. Trimming removed 4 bases from V and 1 base from J, with 21 bases in between. The CDR3 consists of 18 residues. CDR3 coding DNA: TGTGCCAGCAGTTCTATTAGGGGTACGGCAGCTGGCACAGATACGCAGTATTTT. Its protein is CASSSIRGTAAGTDTQYF.

The V and J genes are TRBV2 and TRBJ1-2, with TRBD1 matching 10 bases. The CDR3 spans 13 residues. The junction had 7 bases not matched to a gene; V was cut back by 10 bases and J by 5 bases. CDR1 is SNHLY, CDR2 FYNNEI, per germline. This chain's CDR3 is CANPGTGEYGYTF. The CDR3 bases are TGTGCCAACCCAGGGACAGGGGAGTATGGCTACACCTTC.

The chain uses TRBV18 and TRBJ1-1; D remains unclear. Germline assignment: CDR1 KGHSH and CDR2 LQKENI. Trimming pared 4 bases from V and 0 bases from J, leaving 6 bases between. The CDR3 loop spans 13 amino acids. The CDR3 sequence: CASSHDMNTEAFF. In nucleotides, the CDR3 is TGTGCCAGCTCACACGATATGAACACTGAAGCTTTCTTT.

The rearrangement joins TRBV4-3 to TRBJ2-5; D may be TRBD2 (5 bases). Germline loops: CDR1 LGHNA, CDR2 YSLEER. The CDR3 extends over 17 amino acids. V was shortened by 0 bases and J by 6 bases, with 20 bases between the two germline ends. The CDR3 loop reads CASSQDWGGGGMKTQYF. The CDR3 DNA follows: TGCGCCAGCAGCCAAGATTGGGGTGGTGGAGGTATGAAGACCCAGTACTTC.

The genes are TRBV6-5 and TRBJ2-7, with D perhaps matching TRBD2 (5 bases). Trimming stripped 4 bases from V and 6 bases from J, with 13 bases between. The CDR3 covers 13 residues. The germline V gene encodes CDR1 MNHEY and CDR2 SVGAGI. CDR3 coding DNA: TGTGCCAGCAGTTGGGAGAGGTTTCCCGAGCAGTACTTC. This gives the protein CASSWERFPEQYF.

This clone came up a few times. The chain recombines TRBV9 with TRBJ2-7; maybe TRBD1 (7 bases). Germline V gene sequence: CDR1 SGDLS, CDR2 YYNGEE. Trimming cost V 4 bases and J 4 bases, with 15 bases left between them. This CDR3 is built from 14 residues. CDR3: CASSPGGKTYEQYF. In DNA form, the CDR3 reads TGTGCCAGCAGCCCAGGGGGGAAAACGTACGAGCAGTACTTC.

The chain links TRBV6-5 to TRBJ1-2; a possible D gene is TRBD1 (5 bases). This CDR3 region has 14 residues. V lost 6 bases and J lost 1, with 12 bases in between. Germline values: CDR1 MNHEY, CDR2 SVGAGI. The DNA of the CDR3 is TGTGCCAGCAGGTCGACAGCTCGTAACTATGGCTACACCTTC. Translation gives CASRSTARNYGYTF.

The rearrangement uses TRBV5-1 and TRBJ1-1; 10 bases are shared with TRBD1. V was clipped by 3 bases and J by 3 bases; unmatched bases: 2. The CDR3 is 14 residues long. Germline V CDR1 and CDR2: SGHRS, YFSETQ. CDR3 region: CASSSGQGYTEAFF. In nucleotides, the CDR3 is TGCGCCAGCAGCTCGGGACAGGGGTACACTGAAGCTTTCTTT. The full variable domain, in which reference TRBV5-1 and TRBJ1-1 provide the parts outside the CDR3, is KAGVTQTPRYLIKTRGQQVTLSCSPISGHRSVSWYQQTPGQGLQFLFEYFSETQRNKGNFPGRFSGRQFSNSRSEMNVSTLELGDSALYLCASSSGQGYTEAFFGQGTRLTVV.

The chain employs TRBV29-1 and TRBJ1-1; the match to TRBD1 covers 8 bases. The CDR3 is 13 residues long. Germline V gives CDR1 SQVTM, CDR2 ANQGSEA. V shed 3 bases and J 1 base; nucleotides not matched to a gene: 1. The CDR3, as DNA: TGCAGCGTTGAGGGACAGGCGAACACTGAAGCTTTCTTT. It codes for CSVEGQANTEAFF.